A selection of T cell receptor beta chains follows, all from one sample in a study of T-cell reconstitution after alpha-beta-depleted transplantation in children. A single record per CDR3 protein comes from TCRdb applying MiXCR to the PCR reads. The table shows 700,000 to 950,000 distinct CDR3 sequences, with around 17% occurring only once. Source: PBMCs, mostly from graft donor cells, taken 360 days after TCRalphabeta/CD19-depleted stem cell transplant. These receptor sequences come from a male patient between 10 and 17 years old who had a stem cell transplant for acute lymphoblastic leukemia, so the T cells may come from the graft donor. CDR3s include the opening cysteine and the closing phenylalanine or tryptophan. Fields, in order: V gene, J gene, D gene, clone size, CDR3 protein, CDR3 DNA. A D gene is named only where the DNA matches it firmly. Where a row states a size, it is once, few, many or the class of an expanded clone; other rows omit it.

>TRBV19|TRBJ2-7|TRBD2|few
CASSKAGGPGEQYF
TGTGCCAGTAGTAAAGCGGGAGGGCCCGGCGAGCAGTACTTC
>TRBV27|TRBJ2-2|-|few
CASRWAPRTGELFF
TGTGCCAGCAGATGGGCCCCCCGAACCGGGGAGCTGTTTTTT
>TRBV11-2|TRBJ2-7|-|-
CASSLVRGGLYEQYF
TGTGCCAGCAGCTTAGTTCGGGGAGGCCTCTACGAGCAGTACTTC
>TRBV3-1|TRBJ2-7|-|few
CASSSQRTNNYEQYF
TGTGCCAGCAGCTCCCAAAGGACGAACAACTACGAGCAGTACTTC
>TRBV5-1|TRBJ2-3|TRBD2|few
CASSRGRGRAGTDTQYF
TGCGCCAGCAGCCGAGGTCGCGGGAGGGCGGGCACAGATACGCAGTATTTT
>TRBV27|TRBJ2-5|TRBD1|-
CASSAGDRDQETQYF
TGTGCCAGCAGTGCCGGGGACAGAGACCAAGAGACCCAGTACTTC
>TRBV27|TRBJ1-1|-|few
CASSLDNAARNTEAFF
TGTGCCAGCAGTTTAGACAACGCCGCGAGGAACACTGAAGCTTTCTTT
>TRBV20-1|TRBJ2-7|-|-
CSAEGTVSEQYF
TGCAGTGCGGAGGGGACAGTATCGGAGCAGTACTTC
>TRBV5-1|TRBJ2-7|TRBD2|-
CASSLAGARLAALFGYEQYF
TGCGCCAGCAGCTTGGCCGGTGCCCGACTAGCGGCCCTGTTCGGCTACGAGCAGTACTTC
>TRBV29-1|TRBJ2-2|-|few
CSAPRGNTGELFF
TGCAGCGCCCCACGCGGGAACACCGGGGAGCTGTTTTTT
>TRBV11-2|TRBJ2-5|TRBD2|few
CASSPRSLLAANGGGTQYF
TGTGCCAGCAGCCCAAGGAGCCTCCTAGCGGCAAATGGGGGTGGGACCCAGTACTTC
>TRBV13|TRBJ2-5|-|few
CASSPTPLGDWAETQYF
TGTGCCAGCAGCCCTACCCCCTTGGGGGATTGGGCAGAGACCCAGTACTTC
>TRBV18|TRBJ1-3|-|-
CASSPLTGTSGNTIYF
TGTGCCAGCTCACCCTTAACAGGGACTTCTGGAAACACCATATATTTT
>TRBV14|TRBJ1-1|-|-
CASSRNRERNTEAFF
TGTGCCAGCAGCCGGAACAGGGAGAGGAACACTGAAGCTTTCTTT
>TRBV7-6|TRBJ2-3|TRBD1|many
CASSPTGGAGTDTQYF
TGTGCCAGCAGCCCAACAGGGGGCGCTGGCACAGATACGCAGTATTTT
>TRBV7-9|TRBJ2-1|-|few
CASSLGRALRDEQFF
TGTGCCAGCAGCTTAGGAAGAGCGCTAAGAGATGAGCAGTTCTTC
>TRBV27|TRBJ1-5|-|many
CASSFSRVNQPQHF
TGTGCCAGCAGTTTTTCGAGGGTCAATCAGCCCCAGCATTTT
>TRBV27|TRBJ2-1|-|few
CASSPRRTSYNEQFF
TGTGCCAGCAGTCCTCGACGGACCTCCTACAATGAGCAGTTCTTC
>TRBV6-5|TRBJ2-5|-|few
CASSWGSGSQETQYF
TGTGCCAGCAGTTGGGGGAGTGGATCCCAAGAGACCCAGTACTTC
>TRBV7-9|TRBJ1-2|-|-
CASSDGHDGYTF
TGTGCCAGCAGCGACGGACACGACGGCTACACCTTC
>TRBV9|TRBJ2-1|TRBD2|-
CASSLRTSGRFEQFF
TGTGCCAGCAGCCTTCGGACTAGCGGGAGGTTTGAGCAGTTCTTC
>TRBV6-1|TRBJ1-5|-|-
CASSLTDDNQPQHF
TGTGCCAGCAGCCTAACAGACGACAATCAGCCCCAGCATTTT
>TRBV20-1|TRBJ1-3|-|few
CSARSRSGNTIYF
TGCAGTGCTAGATCGAGATCTGGAAACACCATATATTTT
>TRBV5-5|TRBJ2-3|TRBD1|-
CASRRSGQVNTDTQYF
TGTGCCAGCAGGCGGTCAGGACAGGTCAACACAGATACGCAGTATTTT
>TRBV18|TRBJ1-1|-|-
CASSQDQTDTEAFF
TGTGCCAGCTCACAGGACCAGACAGACACTGAAGCTTTCTTT
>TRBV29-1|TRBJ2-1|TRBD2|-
CSVETPAGVNEQFF
TGCAGCGTTGAAACCCCAGCGGGAGTCAATGAGCAGTTCTTC
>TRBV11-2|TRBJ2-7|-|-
CASSPGAAGRYEQYF
TGTGCCAGCAGCCCGGGGGCGGCCGGTAGATACGAGCAGTACTTC
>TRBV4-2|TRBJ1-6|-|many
CASSQDWQANNSPLHF
TGTGCCAGCAGCCAAGATTGGCAGGCGAATAATTCACCCCTCCACTTT
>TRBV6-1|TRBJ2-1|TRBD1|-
CASSRNRGRGGEQFF
TGTGCCAGCAGTAGAAACAGGGGGCGAGGAGGTGAGCAGTTCTTC
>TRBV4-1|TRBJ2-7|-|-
CASSQEAINILGTYEQYF
TGCGCCAGCAGCCAAGAAGCCATTAATATACTCGGAACCTACGAGCAGTACTTC
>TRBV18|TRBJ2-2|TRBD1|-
CASSPLQGPSNTGELFF
TGTGCCAGCTCACCACTACAGGGGCCATCGAACACCGGGGAGCTGTTTTTT
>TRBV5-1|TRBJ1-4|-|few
CASSEDRTNEKLFF
TGCGCCAGCAGCGAGGACCGGACGAATGAAAAACTGTTTTTT
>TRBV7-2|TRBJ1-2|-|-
CASPRESRYGYTF
TGTGCCAGCCCTCGGGAGAGTCGCTATGGCTACACCTTC
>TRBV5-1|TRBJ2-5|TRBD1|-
CASSLVAGTGIQETQYF
TGCGCCAGCAGCTTGGTGGCCGGGACAGGGATCCAAGAGACCCAGTACTTC
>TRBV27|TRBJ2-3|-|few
CASSLSSLTDTQYF
TGTGCCAGCAGTTTATCCAGCCTCACAGATACGCAGTATTTT
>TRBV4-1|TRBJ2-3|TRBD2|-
CASSKRLAGDTDTQYF
TGCGCCAGCAGCAAAAGACTAGCGGGGGACACAGATACGCAGTATTTT
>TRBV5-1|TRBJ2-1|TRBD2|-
CASSRVGLAGARSYNEQFF
TGCGCCAGCAGCCGGGTGGGACTAGCGGGAGCGCGCTCCTACAATGAGCAGTTCTTC